The sequence of this T cell receptor beta chain was determined in a study of T cells in Graves' hyperthyroidism and ophthalmopathy. Points on this clonotype: Its cognate antigen is unknown.

What was amplified from RNA transcripts were TCR beta CDR3 regions. Using the HTBI primer set, a first-round RT-PCR was run on the TCR CDR3. TCRdb re-called the multiplex PCR reads with MiXCR, one entry per CDR3 protein. Here the sample spans a few hundred thousand distinct CDR3 sequences, more than 15% being singletons. Study-wide results and caveats: Model output signaled ophthalmopathy a median roughly 6.1 months ahead of onset.

Using 10 ml of fresh peripheral blood, PBMCs were prepared. The TCR sequence derives from a woman younger than 30 with Graves' hyperthyroidism. The sample taken for sequencing was blood.

CDR3 sequence: CATSDGTSGLPETQYF. The CDR3 DNA is TGTGCCACCAGTGATGGGACTAGCGGTCTTCCGGAGACCCAGTACTTC. This chain joins TRBV24-1 and TRBJ2-5; TRBD2 aligns across 11 bases. Germline V gene lookup returns CDR1 KGHDR and CDR2 SFDVKD. Trimming cost V 3 bases and J 5 bases; bases outside gene matches: 7. CDR3 length: 16 residues.